This passage covers 18 T cell receptor beta chains from one sample sequenced in a study of siplizumab effects on memory and regulatory T cells. Clones were read by immunoSEQ multiplex PCR, and TCRdb kept only the in-frame ones, dropping some. The sample has about 120,000 clones; 80% to 95% are singletons. Sequencing was carried out using non-Treg CD4+ T cells sorted from blood. The receptors stem from a human donor in good health.

The rearrangement uses TRBV4-1 and TRBJ1-5; no firm D call. The CDR3 is 16 residues long. CDR1 is MGHRA, CDR2 YSYEKL, per germline. Trimming pared 0 bases from V and 2 bases from J, leaving 11 bases between. The CDR3 spells CASSQEGRAGNQPQHF. CDR3 DNA: TGCGCCAGCAGCCAAGAGGGGAGGGCAGGCAATCAGCCCCAGCATTTT.

The V call is TRBV29-1, the J call TRBJ1-1; 8 nucleotides align to TRBD1. In germline, CDR1 is SQVTM, CDR2 ANQGSEA. CDR3 size: 13 residues. V lost 6 bases to trimming and J lost 4 bases; unmatched junction nucleotides: 7. The CDR3 loop reads CSVTGVVVTEAFF. The CDR3 DNA reads TGCAGCGTGACAGGGGTGGTGGTCACTGAAGCTTTCTTT. Drawing the rest from reference TRBV29-1 and TRBJ1-1, the complete variable domain is SAVISQKPSRDICQRGTSLTIQCQVDSQVTMMFWYRQQPGQSLTLIATANQGSEATYESGFVIDKFPISRPNLTFSTLTVSNMSPEDSSIYLCSVTGVVVTEAFFGQGTRLTVV.

The table lists this clone with a count of one. The chain carries TRBV5-4 and TRBJ1-4; D gene uncertain. CDR3 length equals 11 residues. Trimming pared 5 bases from V and 6 bases from J, leaving 5 bases between. Germline V gene lookup returns CDR1 SGHNT and CDR2 YYREEE (reference sequence). Here the CDR3 DNA reads TGTGCCAGCAGTTATGATGAAAAACTGTTTTTT. Protein: CASSYDEKLFF.

This clone was seen only once. V usage is TRBV6-5 and J usage is TRBJ1-1; no firm D call. CDR3 length: 15 residues. Germline values: CDR1 MNHEY, CDR2 SVGAGI. The V end lost 0 bases, the J end lost 0 bases, and 8 bases lay between the germline ends. In DNA, the CDR3 is TGTGCCAGCAGTTACTCGGGATTCATGAACACTGAAGCTTTCTTT. Translation gives CASSYSGFMNTEAFF.

This chain joins TRBV27 and TRBJ1-6, with a possible D match to TRBD1 (5 bases). Germline CDR1 MNHEY, CDR2 SMNVEV (reference sequence). The CDR3 is 15 amino acids. With 2 bases removed from V and 7 bases from J, the gap between germline ends came to 12 bases. The CDR3 loop reads CASSLGGHINSPLHF. The CDR3 region has the DNA TGTGCCAGCAGTTTAGGGGGTCACATAAATTCACCCCTCCACTTT.

The rearrangement joins TRBV7-8 to TRBJ2-2; 15 bases match TRBD2. The germline V gene has CDR1 SGHVS and CDR2 FQNEAQ. CDR3 length: 16 amino acids. The V segment lost 5 bases and the J segment 6 bases; nucleotides outside the gene matches: 4. The CDR3 DNA follows: TGTGCCAGCAGCCTTCGGACTAGCGGGGGGGCCGGGGAGCTGTTTTTT. It encodes CASSLRTSGGAGELFF.

This sequence joins TRBV6-1 and TRBJ2-7; D is ambiguous. V lost 4 bases to trimming and J lost 4 bases, with 5 bases between them. The CDR3 consists of 11 residues. CDR1 and CDR2 (germline): MNHNS, SASEGT. The CDR3 reads CASSVDYEQYF. As DNA, the CDR3 is TGTGCCAGCAGTGTAGATTACGAGCAGTACTTC.

This clone was seen ten or more times. Other DNA sequences of this sample code for an identical CDR3. The J gene is TRBJ2-3, the V gene TRBV9; D is undetermined. This CDR3 comprises 14 residues. Germline CDR1 SGDLS, CDR2 YYNGEE. Trimming stripped 0 bases from V and 0 bases from J, with 5 bases between. The CDR3 DNA follows: TGTGCCAGCAGCGTAGTAAGCAGCACAGATACGCAGTATTTT. It translates to CASSVVSSTDTQYF.

The genes are TRBV25-1 and TRBJ2-5, with 9 bases fitting TRBD1. Trimming took 3 bases from V and 5 from J; bases not matched to a gene: 10. CDR3 length equals 16 residues. Germline CDR1 is MGHDK and CDR2 is SYGVNS. CDR3 DNA sequence: TGTGCCAGCAGTGATTTACAGGGGGCGAGGTTGGAGACCCAGTACTTC. Amino acids: CASSDLQGARLETQYF.

The chain uses TRBV6-6 and TRBJ1-4; weak D call: TRBD1 (5 bases). This CDR3 has 14 residues. Germline V CDR1 and CDR2: MNHNY, SVGAGI (reference sequence). Trimming pared 6 bases from V and 5 bases from J, leaving 13 bases between. The CDR3, as DNA: TGTGCCAGCAGCCTGACAGTGGGGAATGAAAAACTGTTTTTT. Translation: CASSLTVGNEKLFF.

The chain is built from TRBV7-6 and TRBJ2-5, with a possible D match to TRBD1 (6 bases). The V and J ends lost 5 bases and 1 base respectively, with 11 bases between them. CDR3 length equals 14 residues. CDR1 and CDR2 (germline): SGHVS, FNYEAQ. CDR3 amino acids: CASSRMTGQETQYF. CDR3 in DNA: TGTGCCAGCAGCCGAATGACAGGCCAAGAGACCCAGTACTTC.

This rearrangement joins TRBV10-3 to TRBJ2-7; the D call may be TRBD1 or TRBD2 (5 bases each). This CDR3 is 13 amino acids long. Trimming removed 8 bases at V and 0 bases at J, with 11 bases between. Per the germline V gene, CDR1 is ENHRY and CDR2 is SYGVKD. The CDR3 is CAIGTVGSYEQYF. Here the CDR3 DNA reads TGTGCCATCGGGACGGTAGGCTCCTACGAGCAGTACTTC.

The chain uses TRBV7-2 and TRBJ2-4; 7 nucleotides match TRBD1. J was trimmed by 2 bases and V by 4 bases; bases with no gene match: 8. Per germline, CDR1 SGHTA and CDR2 FQGNSA. The CDR3 has 16 amino acids. Here the CDR3 DNA reads TGTGCCAGCAGCTCGACAGGGTTGAAAACCAAAAACATTCAGTACTTC. Amino acid sequence: CASSSTGLKTKNIQYF.

The CDR3 DNA reads TGTGCCAGCAGCTTAGCCCCCGGGGCGGGGTTCAATGAGCAGTTCTTC. Protein: CASSLAPGAGFNEQFF. The chain carries TRBV7-3 and TRBJ2-1; D may be TRBD2 (6 bases). The CDR3 extends over 16 amino acids. Trimming removed 2 bases from V and 6 bases from J, with 17 bases in between. The germline V gene encodes CDR1 SGHTA and CDR2 FQGTGA.

V and J are TRBV15 and TRBJ2-1, with D perhaps TRBD2 (5 bases). This CDR3 is 15 amino acids long. The V and J ends lost 0 bases and 7 bases respectively, with 13 bases between them. Per germline, CDR1 LNHNV and CDR2 YYDKDF (reference sequence). In nucleotides, the CDR3 is TGTGCCACCAGCAGAGATCCGGGGATGTGGAATGAGCAGTTCTTC. Protein product: CATSRDPGMWNEQFF.

V gene TRBV10-3 combines with J gene TRBJ2-3, with 8 bases fitting TRBD2. Germline V gene lookup returns CDR1 ENHRY and CDR2 SYGVKD. CDR3 length: 14 residues. The junction had 7 bases not matched to a gene; V was cut back by 6 bases and J by 5 bases. CDR3: CAIRPLGGEDTQYF. The CDR3, as DNA: TGTGCCATCAGACCCCTCGGGGGGGAAGATACGCAGTATTTT.

The chain uses TRBV6-5 and TRBJ2-3; TRBD2 matches at 12 bases. The CDR3 extends over 15 amino acids. The V segment lost 6 bases and the J segment 6 bases; nucleotides outside the gene matches: 7. CDR1 and CDR2 from the germline V gene are MNHEY and SVGAGI. This chain's CDR3 is CASSVLAGGSDTQYF. CDR3 nucleotide sequence: TGTGCCAGCAGCGTACTAGCGGGGGGTTCGGATACGCAGTATTTT.

The genes are TRBV6-1 and TRBJ2-7; D is possibly TRBD1 or TRBD2 (5 bases each). The CDR3 has 16 residues. V was clipped by 2 bases and J by 3 bases, with 17 bases between them. CDR1 MNHNS and CDR2 SASEGT come from the germline V gene. This CDR3 reads CASSEFRDPKGYEQYF. As DNA, the CDR3 is TGTGCCAGCAGTGAATTCCGGGACCCCAAGGGCTACGAGCAGTACTTC.